This TCR beta chain is from a study of vaccination effects on CD4 cells after COVID-19. Once cultured for 10 days, the cells underwent separation to obtain CD4+ T cells. Either the mRNA-1273 or the BNT162b2 vaccine was given to participants as two doses. Germline CDR1 reads MGHRA; CDR2 reads YSYEKL. The ends lost 2 bases at V and 4 bases at J; junction bases unmatched: 12. CDR3 length: 19 amino acids. About this clone itself: Antigen specificity is unknown.

The protocol was immunoSEQ multiplex PCR, while the TCRdb copy is restricted to in-frame clones and leaves out a portion. The sample carries about 73,000 clones, roughly four fifths recorded once. The chain combines TRBV4-1 with TRBJ2-2, with 11 bases matching TRBD1. This specimen was CD4+ T cells from PBMCs cultured without peptide, taken after COVID-19 vaccination. The receptor comes from a human donor who received a COVID-19 vaccine. CDR3 sequence: CASSQFGTGGPAGTGELFF. DNA for the CDR3: TGCGCCAGCAGCCAATTTGGGACAGGGGGTCCCGCGGGCACCGGGGAGCTGTTTTTT.